This T cell receptor beta chain derives from a study of cytomegalovirus exposure and HLA in healthy donors. Turning to the study itself: The 100 to 150 validation repertoires, a later analysis reported, used the same platform as the 700 or so repertoires from the first cohort. General study findings and limits: The study flagged about 150 TCR beta chains as cytomegalovirus-associated. In vitro testing confirmed a few CMV-associated chains as specific for CMV antigens.

CDR3 size: 17 residues. Produced via immunoSEQ multiplex PCR; TCRdb's table is partial and in-frame only. The data hold roughly 79,000 clones, with 90% to 95% observed a single time. While the first cohort had 650 to 850 subjects, the donors belonged to the separate validation cohort of more than 95 subjects. Comment on this clone: No antigen is known for it.

V is TRBV12-2 and J is TRBJ2-4; the table's D call, TRBD2, was not checked against the DNA. TRBV12-2 is classified as a pseudogene. Sequenced material: PBMCs. This TCR was sampled from a man aged 18 to 30 in good health and CMV-seronegative. The CDR3 sequence is CASRLARQRPSQNIQYF. DNA for the CDR3: TGTGCAAGTCGCTTAGCGCGGCAGAGGCCCTCCCAAAACATTCAGTACTTC.